Included here is one T cell receptor beta chain sequence, with context. Its antigen is still unknown. The germline V gene has CDR1 SGHRS and CDR2 YFSETQ. The germline V and J ends were trimmed by 1 base and 6 bases, with 16 bases remaining between them. The CDR3 sequence is 15 residues long. Treatment specified: 10-day PBMC culture with coronavirus spike peptide pools or control peptides (ViraFEST assay). ViraFEST sequenced TCRs after peptide-pool expansion of antigen-specific T cells. This sample was taken from a study of vaccination and CD4 T cells after COVID-19. Background on the study: Investigators drew the post-COVID samples a median around 100 days after diagnosis, with a range of 35 to 161. Cultures acting as controls obtained a CEFX pool, an HIV-1 Nef pool, or no peptide. Points from the study as a whole: SARS-CoV-2-reactive clonotypes showed a nonsignificant median rise from 21 to 38.

Cultured CD4+ T-cell DNA underwent Oncomine TCR Beta short-read sequencing. Using its own MiXCR run on the PCR reads, TCRdb lists one record per CDR3 protein. The sample has 20,000 to 25,000 distinct CDR3 sequences, under 55% seen once. This material consisted of CD4+ T cells from blood, cultured in vitro, taken before SARS-CoV-2 vaccination. The genes are TRBV5-1 and TRBJ1-1; perhaps TRBD1 as D (6 bases). The clonotype originates from a human donor who received a COVID-19 vaccine. As DNA, the CDR3 is TGCGCCAGCAGCTTGAGCACAGGGATCAGGGCTGAAGCTTTCTTT. This encodes CASSLSTGIRAEAFF.